Listed below are T cell receptor beta chains from one sample, sequenced in a study of T-cell reconstitution after alpha-beta-depleted transplantation in children. TCRdb reprocessed the PCR reads via MiXCR and lists one record per CDR3 protein. The sample carries around 250,000 distinct CDR3 sequences, 9.9% recorded once. The sample was PBMCs from the stem cell graft donor, taken from the stem cell graft. These receptors were obtained from a human donor who donated a stem cell graft to a child with SCID. The CDR3 runs from the conserved cysteine through the conserved F or W.

V | CDR3
TRBV20-1 | CSAVPGTDTQYF
TRBV5-1 | CASREYSTDTQYF
TRBV20-1 | CSALKLAGSYNEQFF
TRBV5-1 | CASSLDRGLGTF
TRBV3-1 | CASSLRGGTNEKLFF
TRBV7-6 | CASSPKTATNEKLFF
TRBV5-1 | CASSASGESKQYF
TRBV20-1 | CSARKGASSYEQYF
TRBV20-1 | CSATPEGFLEFF
TRBV10-3 | CAISESGASAKNIQYF
TRBV29-1 | CSVGLTANTEAFF
TRBV20-1 | CSASNPIGGNQPQHF
TRBV24-1 | CATSDPGFAGELFF
TRBV5-1 | CASSTGQLNTEAFF
TRBV12-3/TRBV12-4 | CASSSLAGQETQYF
TRBV5-1 | CASSLGGVDEQFF
TRBV19 | CASRTGGANTGELFF
TRBV11-2 | CASSQRDPPRETQYF
TRBV29-1 | CSAGGHSERTGELFF
TRBV5-5 | CASSFRTSTDTQYF
TRBV9 | CASSEGGGAKDTQYF
TRBV29-1 | CSAKTDRDSYEQYF
TRBV2 | CASSYQIYEQYF
TRBV5-1 | CASSLVRGREQYF
TRBV3-1 | CASSPSVDRIQYF
TRBV29-1 | CSVRTGYNEQFF
TRBV12-3/TRBV12-4 | CACKGDNQNTGELFF